Below are 13 T cell receptor beta chains sequenced from a single sample in a study of blood T cell repertoires in COVID-19. The data were produced by immunoSEQ multiplex PCR, yet TCRdb's version contains in-frame clones alone and is incomplete. The sample has approximately 270,000 clones, approximately 85% seen once. The sequencing input was peripheral blood. The receptors were sampled from a woman in her 70s with acute or convalescent COVID-19.

The chain couples TRBV2 to TRBJ1-4, with D maybe TRBD1 (5 bases). This CDR3 contains 13 residues. Germline V gene data show CDR1 as SNHLY and CDR2 as FYNNEI. V shed 8 bases and J shed 5 bases, with 12 bases lying between them. CDR3 nucleotide sequence: TGTGCCAGCTCCGGGGGTGAAAATGAAAAACTGTTTTTT. Translated, it gives CASSGGENEKLFF.

The chain employs TRBV4-2 and TRBJ2-5, with D tentatively TRBD2 (5 bases). The CDR3 consists of 14 residues. Trimming pared 5 bases from V and 5 bases from J, leaving 15 bases between. The germline CDR1 and CDR2 sequences are LGHNA and YNFKEQ. CDR3 DNA sequence: TGTGCCAGCAGCGCGGGCCCGCAAGTCGAGACCCAGTACTTC. Its translation: CASSAGPQVETQYF.

V gene TRBV5-4 combines with J gene TRBJ2-7; D is undetermined. The CDR3 length is 12 residues. V lost 3 bases to trimming and J lost 4 bases, with 8 bases between them. Germline lookup yields CDR1 SGHNT and CDR2 YYREEE (reference sequence). DNA for the CDR3: TGTGCCAGCAGCTCCAACTTATACGAGCAGTACTTC. Its translation: CASSSNLYEQYF.

The chain combines TRBV10-1 with TRBJ1-2; the D gene is possibly TRBD1 (6 bases). The CDR3 sequence is 14 residues long. The germline gives CDR1 WNHNN, CDR2 SYGVQD (reference sequence). V shed 7 bases and J shed 8 bases, with 20 bases lying between them. CDR3 bases: TGCGCCAGCACAAAGATCCAACAGGGATTCGGCTACACCTTC. Amino acid sequence: CASTKIQQGFGYTF.

The V and J genes are TRBV7-3 and TRBJ2-1, with a possible D match to TRBD1 (5 bases). CDR1 SGHTA and CDR2 FQGTGA come from the germline V gene. The CDR3 loop spans 15 amino acids. Trimming stripped 2 bases from V and 9 bases from J, with 17 bases between. The CDR3 protein is CASSLSGHGSSEQFF. CDR3 DNA: TGTGCCAGCAGCTTATCCGGACACGGTTCCAGTGAGCAGTTCTTC.

V usage is TRBV3-1 (or the pseudogene TRBV3-2) and J usage is TRBJ1-1; 9 nucleotides match TRBD1. This CDR3 has 13 amino acids. V dropped 8 bases and J dropped 5; count of bases not matched to a gene: 6. Germline lookup yields CDR1 LGHDT and CDR2 YNNKEL (reference sequence). Written as DNA, the CDR3 is TGTGCCAGCGGGGGACAGGGCCCTACTGAAGCTTTCTTT. This translates into CASGGQGPTEAFF.

The V gene is TRBV5-5, the J gene TRBJ2-3; TRBD1 might be the D (6 bases). V was clipped by 4 bases and J by 5 bases, with 14 bases between them. There are 14 residues in the CDR3. Germline loops: CDR1 SGHKS, CDR2 YYEKEE (reference sequence). CDR3 DNA sequence: TGTGCCAGCAGCCGTCGAACAGGGATAGATACGCAGTATTTT. Protein product: CASSRRTGIDTQYF.

The J gene is TRBJ1-3, the V gene TRBV4-1; D is unresolved. Trimming shortened V by 4 bases and J by 0 bases, and 13 bases separated the two germline ends. Germline lookup yields CDR1 MGHRA and CDR2 YSYEKL. This CDR3 has 16 residues. CDR3 sequence reads: CASSPAVPSSGNTIYF. For the CDR3, the DNA is TGCGCCAGCAGCCCGGCGGTTCCTAGCTCTGGAAACACCATATATTTT.

This chain connects TRBV3-1 (or the pseudogene TRBV3-2) to TRBJ1-2, with D maybe TRBD1 (5 bases). CDR1 and CDR2 (germline): LGHDT, YNNKEL (reference sequence). The CDR3 covers 15 residues. V lost 4 bases to trimming and J lost 4 bases, with 16 bases between them. The CDR3 nucleotides are TGTGCCAGCAGCCCCCGCTCAGGGTCCCCCTATGGCTACACCTTC. It specifies CASSPRSGSPYGYTF.

The chain has TRBV7-9 and TRBJ2-5; 8 nucleotides agree with TRBD1. V lost 5 bases to trimming and J lost 7 bases; unmatched junction nucleotides: 6. This CDR3 region has 13 residues. Per the germline V gene, CDR1 is SEHNR and CDR2 is FQNEAQ (reference sequence). The CDR3 sequence is CASSKGQGGTQYF. The CDR3 coding sequence is TGTGCCAGCAGCAAAGGACAGGGAGGGACCCAGTACTTC.

The rearrangement uses TRBV6-5 and TRBJ2-7; D is uncertain. Looked up from germline, CDR1 is MNHEY and CDR2 is SVGAGI. Trimming removed 2 bases from V and 5 bases from J, with 16 bases in between. CDR3 length: 15 residues. CDR3 region: CASSYVRSAWDEQYF. CDR3 sequence (DNA): TGTGCCAGCAGTTACGTGCGGAGCGCGTGGGACGAGCAGTACTTC.

The rearrangement links TRBV5-4 to TRBJ1-1; D not resolved. The germline CDR1 and CDR2 sequences are SGHNT and YYREEE (reference sequence). Trimming stripped 5 bases from V and 1 base from J, with 9 bases between. The CDR3 consists of 13 residues. The CDR3 DNA follows: TGTGCCAGCAGACCATACGGGAACACTGAAGCTTTCTTT. Translated, it gives CASRPYGNTEAFF.

V gene TRBV28 combines with J gene TRBJ1-2; 7 positions agree with TRBD1. The germline gives CDR1 MDHEN, CDR2 SYDVKM. CDR3 length: 14 residues. The trim removed 3 bases at V and 5 bases at J, leaving 6 bases unmatched. CDR3 region: CASSFSGTEYGYTF. CDR3 bases: TGTGCCAGCAGTTTCTCCGGGACAGAGTATGGCTACACCTTC.